Below, 6 T cell receptor beta chains from the same sample are listed, as sequenced in a study of cytomegalovirus exposure and HLA in healthy donors. PCR amplification relied on 60 Vbeta primers (plus 13 Jbeta primers). Some clones are missing from TCRdb's copy, which holds only in-frame ones; the method was immunoSEQ multiplex PCR. The table lists 130,000 to 150,000 clones, approximately 80% of them singletons. The sample taken for sequencing was PBMCs. These receptors originate from a male donor in good health and CMV-seronegative.

This clone has just one count. DNA for the CDR3: TGTGCTAGCGCCCGGGGGGCCACTGAAGCTTTCTTT. It yields the protein CASARGATEAFF. The chain has TRBV12-5 and TRBJ1-1; D may be TRBD1 (6 bases). Germline V gene sequence: CDR1 LGHNT, CDR2 FRNRAP. This CDR3 contains 12 residues. The V end was cut by 9 bases, the J end by 4 bases, with 12 bases between. Together with reference TRBV12-5 and TRBJ1-1, the CDR3 gives the full variable domain: DARVTQTPRHKVTEMGQEVTMRCQPILGHNTVFWYRQTMMQGLELLAYFRNRAPLDDSGMPKDRFSAEMPDATLATLKIQPSEPRDSAVYFCASARGATEAFFGQGTRLTVV.

The chain joins TRBV28 to TRBJ1-2; the D is unclear. Trimming stripped 3 bases from V and 5 bases from J, with 7 bases between. The CDR3 length is 12 residues. Germline lookup yields CDR1 MDHEN and CDR2 SYDVKM. The CDR3 loop reads CASSFAAYGYTF. The CDR3 nucleotides are TGTGCCAGCAGTTTTGCGGCTTATGGCTACACCTTC.

The chain employs TRBV5-4 and TRBJ1-2; the match to TRBD1 covers 8 bases. Germline V lookup: CDR1 SGHNT, CDR2 YYREEE (reference sequence). This CDR3 contains 14 residues. Trimming took 5 bases from V and 3 from J; bases not matched to a gene: 6. CDR3 coding DNA: TGTGCCAGCAGGCGGACAGGGAGTGACTATGGCTACACCTTC. Its translation is CASRRTGSDYGYTF.

The chain couples TRBV6-5 to TRBJ1-6; no clear D. The V gene lost 2 bases and the J gene lost 9 bases, with 11 bases spanning the gap. CDR3 size: 14 residues. In germline, CDR1 is MNHEY, CDR2 SVGAGI. For the CDR3, the DNA is TGTGCCAGCAGTTACGCGAGAGAGAGTTCACCCCTCCACTTT. This translates into CASSYARESSPLHF.

The CDR3 DNA sequence: TGTGCCAGCAGCCCCGGCGAGTACAGCTCCTACGAGCAGTACTTC. Translated, it gives CASSPGEYSSYEQYF. The chain links TRBV6-5 to TRBJ2-7; D not resolved. V lost 6 bases, J lost 0 bases, and 15 bases lay in between. Germline V lookup: CDR1 MNHEY, CDR2 SVGAGI. The CDR3 contains 15 residues.

The V and J genes are TRBV19 and TRBJ2-7, with D possibly being TRBD2 (6 bases). The CDR3 is made up of 15 amino acids. Trimming pared 4 bases from V and 3 bases from J, leaving 16 bases between. Germline V CDR1 and CDR2: LNHDA, SQIVND (reference sequence). As DNA, the CDR3 is TGTGCCAGTAGTACCCAAGGGACTTCGGGCTACGAGCAGTACTTC. It codes for CASSTQGTSGYEQYF. The variable domain in full, completed from reference TRBV19 and TRBJ2-7, reads DGGITQSPKYLFRKEGQNVTLSCEQNLNHDAMYWYRQDPGQGLRLIYYSQIVNDFQKGDIAEGYSVSREKKESFPLTVTSAQKNPTAFYLCASSTQGTSGYEQYFGPGTRLTVT.